The 23 T cell receptor beta chains reported below all come from one sample, sequenced in a study of T-cell reconstitution after alpha-beta-depleted transplantation in children (dated by TCRdb to about 2016). Receptors were amplified or captured by PCR. TCRdb shows the sequencer as Illumina HiSeq 2500. TCR libraries were prepared with molecular barcoding, using unique molecular identifiers to normalize TCRbeta repertoire quantification. TCRdb reran the public reads through fastp at Q25 and MiXCR, keeping productive beta chains. CDR3 protein duplicates are merged, each entry listing the most common genes and DNA. The sample table shows about 580,000 distinct CDR3 sequences, and approximately 22% are seen once. The ten biggest clones cover 14% of the sample. The meaning of the sample's treatment or condition label: allogeneic hematopoietic cell transplantation with graft depleted of TCRalphabeta T cells and CD19 B cells.

Sample: PBMCs, mostly from graft donor cells, taken 360 days after TCRalphabeta/CD19-depleted stem cell transplant. Receptors originate from a boy less than two years old who had a stem cell transplant for acute myeloid leukemia, so the T cells may come from the graft donor.

This clonotype has more than one count but fewer than ten. The chain employs TRBV21-1 and TRBJ2-3. TRBV21-1 is reported as a pseudogene. The CDR3 has 15 residues. The CDR3, as DNA: TGTGCCAGCAGCAAAGAACCGGATTCTAAGGATACGCAGTATTTT. Amino acids: CASSKEPDSKDTQYF.

The rearrangement links TRBV18 to TRBJ1-2; D unclear. The V end lost 3 bases, the J end lost 8 bases, and 13 bases lay between the germline ends. There are 13 residues in the CDR3. Germline V gives CDR1 KGHSH, CDR2 LQKENI. This CDR3 reads CASSPPAGQGYTF. CDR3 sequence (DNA): TGTGCCAGCTCACCGCCGGCCGGGCAGGGCTACACCTTC.

The chain uses TRBV24-1 and TRBJ1-1; D uncertain. The germline V gene has CDR1 KGHDR and CDR2 SFDVKD. V was cut by 6 bases and J by 1 base, with 8 bases left in between. The length of the CDR3 is 13 residues. CDR3 protein: CATSFSANTEAFF. For the CDR3, the DNA is TGTGCCACCAGTTTCTCGGCGAACACTGAAGCTTTCTTT.

The chain carries TRBV6-5 and TRBJ2-1; 8 bases line up with TRBD2. Germline CDR1 is MNHEY and CDR2 is SVGAGI. J was trimmed by 8 bases and V by 0 bases; bases with no gene match: 9. The CDR3 length is 16 residues. As DNA, the CDR3 is TGTGCCAGCAGTTACTCGAATCGGGGGGGGCCCCATGAGCAGTTCTTC. This gives the protein CASSYSNRGGPHEQFF.

J is TRBJ1-2 and V is TRBV12-3 or TRBV12-4; 8 bases match TRBD1. The CDR3 consists of 12 residues. V dropped 5 bases and J dropped 5; count of bases not matched to a gene: 1. Here the CDR3 DNA reads TGTGCCAGCAGTAACAGGGGGTATGGCTACACCTTC. It is translated as CASSNRGYGYTF.

CDR3 nucleotide sequence: TGTGCCAGCAGCTTAGTGAGCGGGGCGCAGTATTTT. Protein sequence: CASSLVSGAQYF. The chain joins TRBV11-3 to TRBJ2-3; 7 bases are a match to TRBD2. J lost 10 bases, V lost 1 base, and 2 bases had no gene match. Germline CDR1 reads SGHNT; CDR2 reads YENEEA. This CDR3 comprises 12 residues.

This clonotype was detected ten times or more. CDR3 amino acids: CATSDVAESYNEQFF. For the CDR3, the DNA is TGTGCCACCAGTGATGTAGCGGAGAGTTACAATGAGCAGTTCTTC. J is TRBJ2-1 and V is TRBV24-1, with a weak D call TRBD2 (6 bases). Per germline, CDR1 KGHDR and CDR2 SFDVKD. The germline V and J ends were trimmed by 3 bases and 4 bases, with 12 bases remaining between them. The length of the CDR3 is 15 residues.

This clonotype was recorded many times. This chain connects TRBV28 to TRBJ2-1; TRBD2 matches at 7 bases. V dropped 9 bases and J dropped 8; count of bases not matched to a gene: 10. CDR3 size: 13 residues. The V gene's germline CDR1 is MDHEN and CDR2 SYDVKM. The chain's CDR3 is CASRRGGSDEQFF. The CDR3 nucleotides read TGTGCCAGTAGAAGGGGCGGGAGCGATGAGCAGTTCTTC.

This chain uses TRBV3-1 with TRBJ2-1; 11 positions match TRBD2. Germline V lookup: CDR1 LGHDT, CDR2 YNNKEL (reference sequence). The CDR3 is 15 residues long. Trimming removed 2 bases from V and 8 bases from J; junction bases left unmatched: 5. CDR3 sequence reads: CASSQIAGGLDEQFF. The CDR3 DNA follows: TGTGCCAGCAGCCAAATAGCGGGGGGGCTGGATGAGCAGTTCTTC.

The chain is built from TRBV7-9 and TRBJ2-4, with a weak D call TRBD2 (5 bases). V lost 2 bases and J 1 base, leaving 12 bases between the germline ends. Germline V gene lookup returns CDR1 SEHNR and CDR2 FQNEAQ (reference sequence). The CDR3 has 16 amino acids. CDR3 sequence reads: CASSLLRETAKNIQYF. CDR3 nucleotide sequence: TGTGCCAGCAGCTTATTGAGGGAAACGGCCAAAAACATTCAGTACTTC.

Here the CDR3 DNA reads TGTGCCAGCAGTTACGGCACGCTGGGGCGTGGCTACACCTTC. This gives the protein CASSYGTLGRGYTF. The V and J genes are TRBV6-5 and TRBJ1-2, with a possible D match to TRBD1 (5 bases). The CDR3 is 14 amino acids. With 2 bases removed from V and 7 bases from J, the gap between germline ends came to 14 bases. Germline V gene sequence: CDR1 MNHEY, CDR2 SVGAGI.

At least ten counts were recorded for this clonotype. This rearrangement joins TRBV9 to TRBJ2-3; a possible D gene is TRBD1 (6 bases). The CDR3 consists of 15 residues. Germline V lookup: CDR1 SGDLS, CDR2 YYNGEE. Between the trimmed V and J ends, which lost 0 bases and 2 bases, there was a span of 10 bases. The CDR3 loop reads CASSVGTGNTDTQYF. The CDR3 DNA follows: TGTGCCAGCAGCGTAGGAACAGGGAACACAGATACGCAGTATTTT.

This clonotype was seen many times. This chain connects TRBV27 to TRBJ2-5, with D unresolved. The V gene lost 7 bases and the J gene lost 5 bases, with 23 bases spanning the gap. This CDR3 region has 16 residues. The germline CDR1 and CDR2 sequences are MNHEY and SMNVEV (reference sequence). In DNA, the CDR3 is TGTGCCAGCAAGTCCGGAAGAGAACTTTTTCCGGAGACCCAGTACTTC. Residues: CASKSGRELFPETQYF.

The V gene is TRBV7-2, the J gene TRBJ2-7; 7 nucleotides line up with TRBD1. V gave up 5 bases and J gave up 4 bases; unmatched junction bases: 8. The length of the CDR3 is 14 residues. The germline gives CDR1 SGHTA, CDR2 FQGNSA. This CDR3 is CASSVRGPFYEQYV. Here the CDR3 DNA reads TGTGCCAGCAGCGTAAGGGGGCCATTTTACGAGCAGTACGTC.

In DNA form, the CDR3 reads TGTGCCAGCAGCTTAAGGGGGAAGGGGGGACGTCCCGAGCAGTACTTC. Its protein product is CASSLRGKGGRPEQYF. The V call is TRBV7-2, the J call TRBJ2-7, with D tentatively TRBD1 or TRBD2 (6 bases each). The V gene's germline CDR1 is SGHTA and CDR2 FQGNSA. This CDR3 contains 16 residues. Trimming stripped 2 bases from V and 6 bases from J, with 20 bases between.

The sample holds a few counts of this clonotype. The chain is built from TRBV4-3 and TRBJ2-7; no firm D call. CDR1 is LGHNA and CDR2 is YSLEER in the germline V gene. Deletions cut 1 base from V and 6 bases from J, with 19 bases between. The CDR3 has 16 residues. The CDR3 sequence: CASSQVWNSGLSEQYF. CDR3 nucleotides: TGCGCCAGCAGCCAAGTATGGAACAGTGGGTTGAGCGAGCAGTACTTC.

The gene calls are TRBV5-1 and TRBJ1-1; the D is unclear. The CDR3 contains 15 residues. Germline values: CDR1 SGHRS, CDR2 YFSETQ. V lost 4 bases and J lost 4, with 17 bases in between. For the CDR3, the DNA is TGCGCCAGCAGCGACCTCGAACCGGGTACCACTGAAGCTTTCTTT. Translating it yields CASSDLEPGTTEAFF. The entire variable domain, with the rest obtained from reference TRBV5-1 and TRBJ1-1, is as follows: KAGVTQTPRYLIKTRGQQVTLSCSPISGHRSVSWYQQTPGQGLQFLFEYFSETQRNKGNFPGRFSGRQFSNSRSEMNVSTLELGDSALYLCASSDLEPGTTEAFFGQGTRLTVV.

The genes are TRBV5-6 and TRBJ2-1; possibly TRBD1 or TRBD2 for D (6 bases each). The CDR3 is 14 residues long. The V end lost 3 bases, the J end lost 6 bases, and 13 bases lay between the germline ends. Germline assignment: CDR1 SGHDT and CDR2 YYEEEE. This CDR3 is CASSWTTGFNEQFF. DNA for the CDR3: TGTGCCAGCAGCTGGACTACAGGGTTCAATGAGCAGTTCTTC.

This clonotype has more than one count but fewer than ten. V is TRBV20-1 and J is TRBJ1-5, with D hard to call. The germline CDR1 and CDR2 sequences are DFQATT and SNEGSKA (reference sequence). Trimming cost V 0 bases and J 13 bases, with 10 bases left between them. The CDR3 spans 11 residues. The chain's CDR3 is CSARERTRQHF. CDR3 bases: TGCAGTGCTAGAGAAAGGACTAGGCAGCATTTT.

The table lists this clonotype with a few counts. This chain links TRBV6-5 with TRBJ2-3; D uncertain. V was trimmed by 0 bases and J by 9 bases, leaving 16 bases between them. From germline, CDR1 is MNHEY and CDR2 SVGAGI. CDR3 length: 15 residues. CDR3 DNA: TGTGCCAGCAGTTACTCGGGGATCCTAGGCGTAACGCAGTATTTT. It is translated as CASSYSGILGVTQYF.

This CDR3 is CASSRDRGYSYNEQFF. The CDR3 DNA is TGTGCCAGCAGCCGGGACAGGGGTTACTCCTACAATGAGCAGTTCTTC. The rearrangement uses TRBV27 and TRBJ2-1; 10 bases map to TRBD1. The CDR3 is made up of 16 amino acids. V gave up 6 bases and J gave up 0 bases; unmatched junction bases: 5. The V gene's germline CDR1 is MNHEY and CDR2 SMNVEV (reference sequence).

This clonotype was seen more than once but under ten times. The chain joins TRBV7-2 to TRBJ1-1, with 7 bases matching TRBD1. CDR3 size: 14 residues. Losses at the gene ends were 4 bases for V and 3 bases for J; bases not matched to a gene: 5. Germline-derived CDR1 and CDR2 are SGHTA and FQGNSA. Written as DNA, the CDR3 is TGTGCCAGCAGCTCGACAGGGAGATACACTGAAGCTTTCTTT. Translation: CASSSTGRYTEAFF. Filled out from reference TRBV7-2 and TRBJ1-1, the complete variable domain reads GAGVSQSPSNKVTEKGKDVELRCDPISGHTALYWYRQSLGQGLEFLIYFQGNSAPDKSGLPSDRFSAERTGGSVSTLTIQRTQQEDSAVYLCASSSTGRYTEAFFGQGTRLTVV.

This clonotype showed up many times. The chain couples TRBV18 to TRBJ2-3; D call uncertain. The CDR3 contains 15 residues. V was cut by 3 bases and J by 2 bases, with 12 bases left in between. In germline, CDR1 is KGHSH, CDR2 LQKENI. The CDR3 loop reads CASSPPYPPTDTQYF. As DNA, the CDR3 is TGTGCCAGCTCACCCCCCTACCCCCCCACAGATACGCAGTATTTT.